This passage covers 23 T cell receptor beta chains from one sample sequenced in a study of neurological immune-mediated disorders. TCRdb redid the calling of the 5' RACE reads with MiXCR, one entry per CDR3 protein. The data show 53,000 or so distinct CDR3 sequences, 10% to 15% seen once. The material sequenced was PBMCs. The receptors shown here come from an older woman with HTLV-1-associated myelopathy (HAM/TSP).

CDR3 sequence reads: CAITHRGESNQPQHF. CDR3 nucleotides: TGTGCCATCACTCACAGGGGCGAGAGCAATCAGCCCCAGCATTTT. The chain employs TRBV10-3 and TRBJ1-5; 7 bases match TRBD1. The germline gives CDR1 ENHRY, CDR2 SYGVKD. The length of the CDR3 is 15 residues. The J segment lost 1 base and the V segment lost 7 bases, leaving 7 bases of the junction unmatched.

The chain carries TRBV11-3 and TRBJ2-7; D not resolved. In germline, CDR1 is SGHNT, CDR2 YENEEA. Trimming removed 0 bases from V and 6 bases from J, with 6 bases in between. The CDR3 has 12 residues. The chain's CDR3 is CASSLDGIEQYF. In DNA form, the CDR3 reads TGTGCCAGCAGCTTAGATGGTATCGAGCAGTACTTC.

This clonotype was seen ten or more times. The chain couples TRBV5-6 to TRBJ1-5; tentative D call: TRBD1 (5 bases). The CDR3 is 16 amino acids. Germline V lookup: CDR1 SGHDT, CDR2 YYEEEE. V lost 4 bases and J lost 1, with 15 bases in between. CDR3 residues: CASSRQGAGSNQPQHF. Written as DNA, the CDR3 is TGTGCCAGCAGCCGGCAGGGAGCGGGGAGCAATCAGCCCCAGCATTTT.

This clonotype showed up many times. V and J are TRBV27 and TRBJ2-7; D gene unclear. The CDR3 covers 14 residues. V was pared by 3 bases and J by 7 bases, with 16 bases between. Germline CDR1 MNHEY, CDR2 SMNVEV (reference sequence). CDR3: CASSLARGVEEQYF. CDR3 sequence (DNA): TGTGCCAGCAGTTTGGCTCGTGGGGTAGAAGAGCAGTACTTC.

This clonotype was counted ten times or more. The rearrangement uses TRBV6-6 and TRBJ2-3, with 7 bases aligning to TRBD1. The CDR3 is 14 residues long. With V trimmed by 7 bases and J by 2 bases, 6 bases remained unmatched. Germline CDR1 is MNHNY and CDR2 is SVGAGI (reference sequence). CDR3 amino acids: CASNTRGLTDTQYF. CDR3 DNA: TGTGCCAGCAATACGAGGGGGCTCACAGATACGCAGTATTTT.

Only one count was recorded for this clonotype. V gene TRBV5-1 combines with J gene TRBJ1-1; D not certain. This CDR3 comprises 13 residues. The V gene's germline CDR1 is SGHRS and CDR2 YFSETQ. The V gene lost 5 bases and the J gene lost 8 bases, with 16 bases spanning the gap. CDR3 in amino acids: CASRLTGRTEAFF. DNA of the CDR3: TGCGCCAGCAGATTGACCGGGCGAACCGAAGCTTTCTTT. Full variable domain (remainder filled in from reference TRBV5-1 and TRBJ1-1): KAGVTQTPRYLIKTRGQQVTLSCSPISGHRSVSWYQQTPGQGLQFLFEYFSETQRNKGNFPGRFSGRQFSNSRSEMNVSTLELGDSALYLCASRLTGRTEAFFGQGTRLTVV.

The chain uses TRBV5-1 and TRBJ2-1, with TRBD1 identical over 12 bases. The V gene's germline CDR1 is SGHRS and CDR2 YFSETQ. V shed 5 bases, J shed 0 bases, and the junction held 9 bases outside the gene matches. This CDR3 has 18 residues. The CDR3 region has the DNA TGCGCCAGCAGAAAACGGGACAGGGGGCCAAGCTCCTACAATGAGCAGTTCTTC. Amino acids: CASRKRDRGPSSYNEQFF.

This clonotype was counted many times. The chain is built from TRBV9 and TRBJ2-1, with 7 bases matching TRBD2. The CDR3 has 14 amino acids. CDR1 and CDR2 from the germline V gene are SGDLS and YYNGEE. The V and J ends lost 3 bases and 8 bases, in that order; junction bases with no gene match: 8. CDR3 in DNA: TGTGCCAGCAGCGAGCGGGAAAGGGTTCATGAGCAGTTCTTC. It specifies CASSERERVHEQFF.

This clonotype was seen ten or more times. CDR3: CAIRTGDHYGYTF. In DNA, the CDR3 is TGTGCCATCAGGACAGGGGATCACTATGGCTACACCTTC. The V and J genes are TRBV10-3 and TRBJ1-2; 8 bases are shared with TRBD1. With 6 bases clipped from V and 3 bases from J, the junction kept 3 bases outside the gene matches. The CDR3 has 13 residues. In germline, CDR1 is ENHRY, CDR2 SYGVKD.

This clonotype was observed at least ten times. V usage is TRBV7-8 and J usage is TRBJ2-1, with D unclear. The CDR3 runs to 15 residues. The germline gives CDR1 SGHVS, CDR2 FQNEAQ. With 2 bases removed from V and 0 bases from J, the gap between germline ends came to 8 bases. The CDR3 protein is CASSLLTLSYNEQFF. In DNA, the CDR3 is TGTGCCAGCAGCTTATTAACACTCTCCTACAATGAGCAGTTCTTC.

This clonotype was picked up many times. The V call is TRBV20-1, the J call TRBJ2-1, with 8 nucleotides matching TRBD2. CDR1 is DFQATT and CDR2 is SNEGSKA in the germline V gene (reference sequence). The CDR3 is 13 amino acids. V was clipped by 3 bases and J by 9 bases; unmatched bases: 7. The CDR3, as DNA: TGCAGTGCTAGCCGCGTAGCGGGAACTGAGCAGTTCTTC. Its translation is CSASRVAGTEQFF.

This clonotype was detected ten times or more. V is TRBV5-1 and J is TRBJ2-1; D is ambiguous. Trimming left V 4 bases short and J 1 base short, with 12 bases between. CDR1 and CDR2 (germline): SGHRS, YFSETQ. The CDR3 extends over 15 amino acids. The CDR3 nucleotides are TGCGCCAGCAGCCTCGACCCCGGGTCCTACAATGAGCAGTTCTTC. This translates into CASSLDPGSYNEQFF.

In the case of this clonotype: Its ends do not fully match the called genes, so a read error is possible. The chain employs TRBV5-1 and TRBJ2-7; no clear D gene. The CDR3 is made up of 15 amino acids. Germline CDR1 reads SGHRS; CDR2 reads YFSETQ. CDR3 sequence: CVSSSTGSPSYEQYF. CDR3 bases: TGCGTCAGCAGCTCTACCGGGTCTCCCTCCTACGAGCAGTACTTC. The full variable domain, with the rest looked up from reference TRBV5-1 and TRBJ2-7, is KAGVTQTPRYLIKTRGQQVTLSCSPISGHRSVSWYQQTPGQGLQFLFEYFSETQRNKGNFPGRFSGRQFSNSRSEMNVSTLELGDSALYLCVSSSTGSPSYEQYFGPGTRLTVT.

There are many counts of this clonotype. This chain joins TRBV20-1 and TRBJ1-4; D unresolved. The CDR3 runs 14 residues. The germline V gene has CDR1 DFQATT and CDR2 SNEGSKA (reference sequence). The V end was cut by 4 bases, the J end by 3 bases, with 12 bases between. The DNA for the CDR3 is TGCAGTGCTACGGGCCCTGGAGCTAATGAAAAACTGTTTTTT. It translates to CSATGPGANEKLFF.

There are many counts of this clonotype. CDR3 nucleotide sequence: TGCGCCAGCAGCTTTACCCGGGACTGGCAAGATACGCAGTATTTT. The encoded protein is CASSFTRDWQDTQYF. The chain has TRBV5-1 and TRBJ2-3, with D possibly being TRBD2 (6 bases). Between the trimmed V and J ends, which lost 2 bases and 5 bases, there was a span of 15 bases. The length of the CDR3 is 15 residues. CDR1 and CDR2 (germline): SGHRS, YFSETQ.

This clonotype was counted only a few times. The CDR3 sequence is CASSQERVGGPSYNEQFF. CDR3 sequence (DNA): TGCGCCAGCAGCCAAGAGAGAGTTGGAGGGCCCTCCTACAATGAGCAGTTCTTC. The genes are TRBV4-1 and TRBJ2-1; D might be TRBD2 (6 bases). Germline CDR1 reads MGHRA; CDR2 reads YSYEKL. V was pared by 0 bases and J by 0 bases, with 15 bases between. The CDR3 is 18 residues long.

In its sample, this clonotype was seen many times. In DNA form, the CDR3 reads TGTGCCAGCAGTTTACGCCCGGGGGCAAGTGAGCAGTACTTC. The encoded protein is CASSLRPGASEQYF. V usage is TRBV12-3 or TRBV12-4 and J usage is TRBJ2-7, with D perhaps assigned TRBD1 or TRBD2 (6 bases each). V shed 2 bases and J shed 7 bases, with 15 bases lying between them. The CDR3 spans 14 residues.

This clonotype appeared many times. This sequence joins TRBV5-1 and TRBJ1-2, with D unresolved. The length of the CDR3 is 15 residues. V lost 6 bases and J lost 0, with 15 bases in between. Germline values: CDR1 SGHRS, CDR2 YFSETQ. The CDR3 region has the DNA TGCGCCAGCAACCTCCATAGCGAATCTAACTATGGCTACACCTTC. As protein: CASNLHSESNYGYTF. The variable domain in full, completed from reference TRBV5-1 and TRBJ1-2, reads KAGVTQTPRYLIKTRGQQVTLSCSPISGHRSVSWYQQTPGQGLQFLFEYFSETQRNKGNFPGRFSGRQFSNSRSEMNVSTLELGDSALYLCASNLHSESNYGYTFGSGTRLTVV.

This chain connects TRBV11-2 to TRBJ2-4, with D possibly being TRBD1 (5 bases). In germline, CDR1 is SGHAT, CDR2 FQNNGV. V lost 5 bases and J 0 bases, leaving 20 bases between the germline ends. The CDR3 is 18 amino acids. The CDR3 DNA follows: TGTGCCAGCAGCCCCCCGGGTAGGGGAAACCTAGCCAAAAACATTCAGTACTTC. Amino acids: CASSPPGRGNLAKNIQYF.

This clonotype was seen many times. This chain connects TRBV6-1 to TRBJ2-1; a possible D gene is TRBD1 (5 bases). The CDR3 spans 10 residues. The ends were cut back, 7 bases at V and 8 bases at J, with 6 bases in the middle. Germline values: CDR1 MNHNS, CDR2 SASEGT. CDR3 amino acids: CASIGDEQFF. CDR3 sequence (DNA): TGTGCCAGCATAGGGGATGAGCAGTTCTTC.

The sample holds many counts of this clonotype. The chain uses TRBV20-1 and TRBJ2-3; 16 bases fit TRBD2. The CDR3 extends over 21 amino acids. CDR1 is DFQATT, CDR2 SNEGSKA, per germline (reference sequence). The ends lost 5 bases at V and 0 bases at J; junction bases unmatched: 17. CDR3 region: CSAQPLTGTSGGGYSTDTQYF. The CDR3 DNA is TGCAGTGCTCAGCCCCTTACCGGGACTAGCGGGGGGGGTTATAGCACAGATACGCAGTATTTT.

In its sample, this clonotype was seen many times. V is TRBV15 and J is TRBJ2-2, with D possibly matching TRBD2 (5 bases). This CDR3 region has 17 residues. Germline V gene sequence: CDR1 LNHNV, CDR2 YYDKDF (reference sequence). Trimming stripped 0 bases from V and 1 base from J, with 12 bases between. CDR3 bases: TGTGCCACCAGCAGAGATAGGCTAGCAATGAACACCGGGGAGCTGTTTTTT. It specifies CATSRDRLAMNTGELFF.

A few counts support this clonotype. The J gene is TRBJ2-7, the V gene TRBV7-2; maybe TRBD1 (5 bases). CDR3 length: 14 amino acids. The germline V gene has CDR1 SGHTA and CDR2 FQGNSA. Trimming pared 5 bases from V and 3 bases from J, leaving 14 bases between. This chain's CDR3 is CASSPPYQGYEQYF. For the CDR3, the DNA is TGTGCCAGCAGCCCCCCCTACCAGGGCTACGAGCAGTACTTC.